The 30 T cell receptor beta chains in this list originate from one sample, sequenced in a study of regulatory T cells in long-lasting Graves disease. Investigators prepared the TCR beta libraries by applying iRepertoire HTBI primers and Arm-PCR of CDR3 regions. In TCRdb, the multiplex PCR reads were re-called with MiXCR into one record per CDR3 protein. Of around 510,000 distinct CDR3 sequences in the sample, around 21% are singletons; the top ten hold less than 9%. Stated time point: persistent/refractory GD, antithyroid drugs over 5 years with positive TRAb. RNA extracted from PBMCs served as the sequencing template. The material sequenced was peripheral blood mononuclear cells (PBMCs), taken when the disease was refractory, from a patient treated with antithyroid drugs. These receptors came from a female donor with Graves disease.

In its sample, this clonotype was seen many times. The gene calls are TRBV7-8 and TRBJ2-5; 11 positions agree with TRBD2. CDR3 size: 15 residues. V shed 7 bases and J 5 bases; nucleotides not matched to a gene: 9. Germline loops: CDR1 SGHVS, CDR2 FQNEAQ. The CDR3 loop reads CASTALAGGGETQYF. CDR3 bases: TGTGCCAGCACCGCCCTAGCGGGAGGCGGGGAGACCCAGTACTTC.

This clonotype showed up many times. The chain combines TRBV27 with TRBJ2-7; a possible D gene is TRBD1 (5 bases). The CDR3 consists of 12 residues. The germline CDR1 and CDR2 sequences are MNHEY and SMNVEV (reference sequence). Trimming pared 8 bases from V and 5 bases from J, leaving 13 bases between. The CDR3 sequence: CASWQGSNEQYF. The CDR3 DNA is TGTGCCAGCTGGCAGGGTTCGAACGAGCAGTACTTC.

For this clonotype: A much larger clone lies a single base off, so this may be a read error. The rearrangement joins TRBV28 to TRBJ1-5; D is possibly TRBD1 (6 bases). CDR1 and CDR2 from the germline V gene are MDHEN and SYDVKM. This CDR3 comprises 16 residues. CDR3 loop: CASSPAGQPSDQSQHF. The CDR3, as DNA: TGTGCCAGCAGTCCGGCAGGACAGCCTAGCGATCAGTCCCAGCATTTT.

At least ten counts were recorded for this clonotype. V and J are TRBV29-1 and TRBJ2-7; D may be TRBD1 or TRBD2 (5 bases each). CDR3 length: 14 amino acids. Germline V gene sequence: CDR1 SQVTM, CDR2 ANQGSEA. The V end lost 6 bases, the J end lost 0 bases, and 15 bases lay between the germline ends. The CDR3 DNA is TGCAGCGTCACCGGGACGGAGAGCTCCTACGAGCAGTACTTC. Protein: CSVTGTESSYEQYF.

This clonotype has more than one count but fewer than ten. V and J are TRBV7-2 and TRBJ2-2, with 14 bases identical to TRBD2. J lost 4 bases, V lost 5 bases, and 3 bases had no gene match. In germline, CDR1 is SGHTA, CDR2 FQGNSA. The CDR3 spans 16 residues. In DNA form, the CDR3 reads TGTGCCAGCAGCCGGACTAGCGGGAGGACCACCGGGGAGCTGTTTTTT. Translated, it gives CASSRTSGRTTGELFF.

This clonotype was counted between two and nine times. The chain carries TRBV7-9 and TRBJ2-7, with a possible D match to TRBD2 (6 bases). The CDR3 extends over 14 amino acids. With 1 base removed from V and 4 bases from J, the gap between germline ends came to 11 bases. Germline CDR1 SEHNR, CDR2 FQNEAQ (reference sequence). The CDR3 nucleotides read TGTGCCAGCAGCTTAGGCTCTAGCGTTTACGAGCAGTACTTC. This gives the protein CASSLGSSVYEQYF.

This clonotype was observed a handful of times. The chain couples TRBV19 to TRBJ2-7; the D gene is possibly TRBD1 (6 bases). The CDR3 consists of 14 residues. The V gene's germline CDR1 is LNHDA and CDR2 SQIVND (reference sequence). V was trimmed by 3 bases and J by 5 bases, leaving 14 bases between them. The DNA of the CDR3 is TGTGCCAGTAGTATCGACGGCAGGGGCGACGAGCAGTACTTC. It is translated as CASSIDGRGDEQYF.

This clonotype was seen many times. The rearrangement uses TRBV29-1 and TRBJ2-7; 10 nucleotides align to TRBD1. Per the germline V gene, CDR1 is SQVTM and CDR2 is ANQGSEA. The CDR3 is 16 amino acids. V trimming: 4 bases; J trimming: 4 bases; junction bases outside the gene matches: 13. The CDR3 nucleotides read TGCAGCGTTGGGCCGATAGCGGGGACAGGGGTTTACGAGCAGTACTTC. Its protein product is CSVGPIAGTGVYEQYF.

Worth noting for this clonotype: At one boundary the junction diverges from the germline segment, which might be a read error. The chain links TRBV6-2 or TRBV6-3 to TRBJ1-3; no firm D call. The V gene's germline CDR1 is MNHEY and CDR2 SVGEGT. The CDR3 is 14 amino acids. The CDR3 region has the DNA TGTGCCAGCAGTCCATCCGATTCTGGAGACACCATATATTTT. Residues: CASSPSDSGDTIYF.

This clonotype was counted many times. The J gene is TRBJ2-7, the V gene TRBV29-1; no reliable D call. Germline V gene sequence: CDR1 SQVTM, CDR2 ANQGSEA. CDR3 length: 12 amino acids. V shed 4 bases and J shed 0 bases, with 7 bases lying between them. CDR3 sequence: CSVVRNSYEQYF. DNA of the CDR3: TGCAGCGTTGTCCGGAACTCCTACGAGCAGTACTTC.

With respect to this clonotype: This may arise from a read error, as a much more abundant clone is one base away. The rearrangement links TRBV28 to TRBJ2-2; D is perhaps TRBD1 (6 bases). CDR3 length equals 14 residues. Between the trimmed V and J ends, which lost 9 bases and 6 bases, there was a span of 17 bases. Germline CDR1 and CDR2: MDHEN and SYDVKM. The CDR3 is CASRLSGGAGELFF. For the CDR3, the DNA is TGTGCCAGTCGCCTAAGTGGGGGCGCCGGGGAGCTGTTTTTT.

Ten or more counts support this clonotype. The chain uses TRBV27 and TRBJ1-5, with D possibly TRBD1 on 6 matching bases. This CDR3 comprises 14 residues. The V gene's germline CDR1 is MNHEY and CDR2 SMNVEV (reference sequence). Trimming removed 6 bases from V and 4 bases from J, with 13 bases in between. The CDR3 spells CASRDAGVNQPQHF. Here the CDR3 DNA reads TGTGCCAGCAGAGACGCAGGGGTGAATCAGCCCCAGCATTTT.

The rearrangement links TRBV11-2 to TRBJ2-2, with TRBD2 identical over 9 bases. Trimming removed 5 bases from V and 4 bases from J; junction bases left unmatched: 14. The V gene's germline CDR1 is SGHAT and CDR2 FQNNGV. There are 18 residues in the CDR3. CDR3 DNA: TGTGCCAGCAGCCAGAGATGGGCGGGAGGGCCCGGCACCGGGGAGCTGTTTTTT. Amino acid sequence: CASSQRWAGGPGTGELFF.

This clonotype was detected ten times or more. The chain combines TRBV20-1 with TRBJ1-2; a weak D match, TRBD1 (5 bases). Between the trimmed V and J ends, which lost 2 bases and 6 bases, there was a span of 10 bases. Per germline, CDR1 DFQATT and CDR2 SNEGSKA (reference sequence). The length of the CDR3 is 12 residues. The CDR3 reads CSARPRVDGYTF. The DNA for the CDR3 is TGCAGTGCTAGACCCAGGGTAGATGGCTACACCTTC.

This clonotype was detected ten times or more. V gene TRBV5-1 combines with J gene TRBJ1-1; the D gene is possibly TRBD1 (5 bases). The CDR3 runs 14 residues. Germline CDR1 SGHRS, CDR2 YFSETQ. Trimming took off 1 base at V and 1 base at J, with 8 bases between the two ends. The CDR3 is CASSLTRANTEAFF. The CDR3 DNA sequence: TGCGCCAGCAGCTTGACCAGGGCGAACACTGAAGCTTTCTTT.

This clonotype was observed a handful of times. The chain couples TRBV25-1 to TRBJ1-5; possibly TRBD1 for D (6 bases). Trimming cost V 5 bases and J 4 bases, with 18 bases left between them. This CDR3 is built from 16 residues. Germline V gene sequence: CDR1 MGHDK, CDR2 SYGVNS. The CDR3, as DNA: TGTGCCAGCAGTCCCCGGGGGCAGGGGACGAATCAGCCCCAGCATTTT. It specifies CASSPRGQGTNQPQHF.

The table lists this clonotype with many counts. CDR3 DNA sequence: TGCAGCGTTGAGCTGAGAATAGGACTGTTTTTT. As protein: CSVELRIGLFF. The J gene is TRBJ1-4, the V gene TRBV29-1; unclear D gene. The CDR3 is made up of 11 amino acids. V lost 3 bases and J 13 bases, leaving 12 bases between the germline ends. Germline values: CDR1 SQVTM, CDR2 ANQGSEA.

The rearrangement uses TRBV20-1 and TRBJ2-1; D call uncertain. The CDR3 is made up of 11 amino acids. Germline loops: CDR1 DFQATT, CDR2 SNEGSKA (reference sequence). With 5 bases removed from V and 6 bases from J, the gap between germline ends came to 8 bases. The CDR3 protein is CSAAQPNEQFF. The CDR3 DNA is TGCAGTGCTGCCCAGCCCAATGAGCAGTTCTTC.

This clonotype appeared many times. The chain combines TRBV6-1 with TRBJ2-5, with D perhaps TRBD2 (6 bases). V was pared by 6 bases and J by 4 bases, with 12 bases between. Germline-derived CDR1 and CDR2 are MNHNS and SASEGT. The CDR3 spans 13 residues. The CDR3 bases are TGTGCCAGCAGCTACATGGGGGGAGAGACCCAGTACTTC. This sequence encodes CASSYMGGETQYF.

Notes on this clonotype: A single base separates this from a much larger clone, so it may be a read error. The conserved final phenylalanine or tryptophan is absent from the CDR3, which likely points to a read error. The V gene is TRBV7-8, the J gene TRBJ1-2; tentatively, D is TRBD1 (5 bases). The CDR3 spans 13 residues. Germline CDR1 SGHVS, CDR2 FQNEAQ. V shed 5 bases and J shed 8 bases, with 15 bases lying between them. The CDR3 region has the DNA TGTGCCAGCAGCCCCGGAGGGGCGTGGGGCTACACCTCC. Protein sequence: CASSPGGAWGYTS.

The chain uses TRBV7-9 and TRBJ2-7, with TRBD2 matching over 8 bases. The CDR3 consists of 16 residues. The germline V gene encodes CDR1 SEHNR and CDR2 FQNEAQ (reference sequence). V lost 5 bases and J lost 0; bases outside the gene matches: 9. The CDR3 DNA follows: TGTGCCAGCAGCGTAGAGGCCGGGAGGGCCTCCTACGAGCAGTACTTC. This encodes CASSVEAGRASYEQYF.

This clonotype was picked up a small number of times. The chain combines TRBV28 with TRBJ2-1; D ambiguous. The ends were cut back, 6 bases at V and 2 bases at J, with 17 bases in the middle. Germline V lookup: CDR1 MDHEN, CDR2 SYDVKM. CDR3 size: 16 residues. This CDR3 is CASSPNHGPAYNEQFF. The CDR3 nucleotides are TGTGCCAGCAGCCCGAACCACGGGCCAGCCTACAATGAGCAGTTCTTC.

Only one count was recorded for this clonotype. V usage is TRBV11-2 and J usage is TRBJ2-1; D unclear. V lost 5 bases to trimming and J lost 7 bases, with 9 bases between them. The CDR3 sequence is 12 residues long. Germline CDR1 reads SGHAT; CDR2 reads FQNNGV. The CDR3 is CASSPMANEQFF. CDR3 coding DNA: TGTGCCAGCAGCCCGATGGCGAATGAGCAGTTCTTC.

Remarks on this clonotype: A far larger clone is a single base away, which makes a read error likely. The rearrangement joins TRBV6-5 to TRBJ1-1, with unresolved D. This CDR3 has 14 residues. CDR1 is MNHEY and CDR2 is SVGAGI in the germline V gene. CDR3 nucleotide sequence: TGTGCCGGCAGTTTAGCTGGAGGGAACACTGAAGCTTTCTTT. This codes for CAGSLAGGNTEAFF.

V and J are TRBV7-3 and TRBJ2-7, with TRBD2 as a possible D gene (5 bases). CDR3 length: 15 residues. The V and J ends lost 5 bases and 2 bases respectively, with 16 bases between them. Germline CDR1 is SGHTA and CDR2 is FQGTGA. In DNA, the CDR3 is TGTGCCAGCAGCGAGAGAGCGGCGGAAGCCTACGAGCAGTACTTC. Translating gives CASSERAAEAYEQYF.

The table lists this clonotype with many counts. V gene TRBV3-1 combines with J gene TRBJ1-5; D perhaps matches TRBD1 (5 bases). Germline V gene sequence: CDR1 LGHDT, CDR2 YNNKEL (reference sequence). V gave up 5 bases and J gave up 7 bases, with 15 bases separating them. The CDR3 length is 14 residues. CDR3: CASSKGTSLQPQHF. In nucleotides, the CDR3 is TGTGCCAGCAGCAAGGGGACTTCCTTGCAGCCCCAGCATTTT.

This clonotype has a count of ten or more. V is TRBV6-1 and J is TRBJ1-6, with 9 bases matching TRBD1. Looked up from germline, CDR1 is MNHNS and CDR2 is SASEGT. J lost 14 bases, V lost 4 bases, and 15 bases had no gene match. This CDR3 region has 16 residues. Here the CDR3 reads CASSGSRTGAREALHF. CDR3 coding DNA: TGTGCCAGCAGTGGCAGCCGGACAGGGGCTAGGGAGGCCCTCCACTTT.

This clonotype was seen a few times. The chain uses TRBV27 and TRBJ2-1; possibly TRBD2 for D (6 bases). V was shortened by 7 bases and J by 10 bases, with 26 bases between the two germline ends. CDR3 size: 16 residues. The germline V gene has CDR1 MNHEY and CDR2 SMNVEV (reference sequence). The CDR3 loop is CASNLLGASVGKEQFF. CDR3 sequence (DNA): TGTGCCAGCAACCTCCTTGGGGCTAGCGTTGGGAAGGAGCAGTTCTTC.

This clonotype was seen at least ten times. The chain employs TRBV18 and TRBJ2-5; 10 bases are shared with TRBD2. The CDR3 contains 17 residues. CDR1 and CDR2 (germline): KGHSH, LQKENI. J gave up 5 bases and V 3 bases, and 12 bases lay outside the gene matches. The CDR3 DNA follows: TGTGCCAGCTCACCCAGACTAGCGGGTTCCTCCTTGGAGACCCAGTACTTC. Its translation: CASSPRLAGSSLETQYF.

The gene calls are TRBV13 and TRBJ2-7; D is unresolved. The CDR3 contains 15 residues. With 0 bases removed from V and 4 bases from J, the gap between germline ends came to 13 bases. The V gene's germline CDR1 is PRHDT and CDR2 FYEKMQ (reference sequence). The CDR3 loop reads CASSLGSLDTYEQYF. CDR3 in DNA: TGTGCCAGCAGCTTAGGGTCCCTTGACACGTACGAGCAGTACTTC.